The clone carrying this T cell receptor (beta chain) has more than one count but fewer than ten. The antigen is not known. These data originate in a study of response to subunit inactivated influenza vaccine. Using its own MiXCR run on the RT-PCR reads, TCRdb lists one record per CDR3 protein. Counted here are 650,000 to 800,000 distinct CDR3 sequences, approximately 14% occurring once; the ten biggest clones make up approximately 7%. Points from the study as a whole: Authors suggested seasonal influenza vaccinations each recruit few new T cells.

Germline CDR1 KGHDR, CDR2 SFDVKD. The CDR3 extends over 18 amino acids. Trimming pared 3 bases from V and 2 bases from J, leaving 19 bases between. V gene TRBV24-1 combines with J gene TRBJ2-1; tentative D call: TRBD2 (6 bases). The source is a man aged 45 to 65 who received an inactivated influenza vaccine. The sequences come from PBMCs from blood, collected approximately 15 days before vaccination. Here the CDR3 reads CATSDPPGGGKAYNEQFF. The CDR3 DNA reads as TGTGCCACCAGTGATCCCCCTGGGGGAGGAAAAGCCTACAATGAGCAGTTCTTC.